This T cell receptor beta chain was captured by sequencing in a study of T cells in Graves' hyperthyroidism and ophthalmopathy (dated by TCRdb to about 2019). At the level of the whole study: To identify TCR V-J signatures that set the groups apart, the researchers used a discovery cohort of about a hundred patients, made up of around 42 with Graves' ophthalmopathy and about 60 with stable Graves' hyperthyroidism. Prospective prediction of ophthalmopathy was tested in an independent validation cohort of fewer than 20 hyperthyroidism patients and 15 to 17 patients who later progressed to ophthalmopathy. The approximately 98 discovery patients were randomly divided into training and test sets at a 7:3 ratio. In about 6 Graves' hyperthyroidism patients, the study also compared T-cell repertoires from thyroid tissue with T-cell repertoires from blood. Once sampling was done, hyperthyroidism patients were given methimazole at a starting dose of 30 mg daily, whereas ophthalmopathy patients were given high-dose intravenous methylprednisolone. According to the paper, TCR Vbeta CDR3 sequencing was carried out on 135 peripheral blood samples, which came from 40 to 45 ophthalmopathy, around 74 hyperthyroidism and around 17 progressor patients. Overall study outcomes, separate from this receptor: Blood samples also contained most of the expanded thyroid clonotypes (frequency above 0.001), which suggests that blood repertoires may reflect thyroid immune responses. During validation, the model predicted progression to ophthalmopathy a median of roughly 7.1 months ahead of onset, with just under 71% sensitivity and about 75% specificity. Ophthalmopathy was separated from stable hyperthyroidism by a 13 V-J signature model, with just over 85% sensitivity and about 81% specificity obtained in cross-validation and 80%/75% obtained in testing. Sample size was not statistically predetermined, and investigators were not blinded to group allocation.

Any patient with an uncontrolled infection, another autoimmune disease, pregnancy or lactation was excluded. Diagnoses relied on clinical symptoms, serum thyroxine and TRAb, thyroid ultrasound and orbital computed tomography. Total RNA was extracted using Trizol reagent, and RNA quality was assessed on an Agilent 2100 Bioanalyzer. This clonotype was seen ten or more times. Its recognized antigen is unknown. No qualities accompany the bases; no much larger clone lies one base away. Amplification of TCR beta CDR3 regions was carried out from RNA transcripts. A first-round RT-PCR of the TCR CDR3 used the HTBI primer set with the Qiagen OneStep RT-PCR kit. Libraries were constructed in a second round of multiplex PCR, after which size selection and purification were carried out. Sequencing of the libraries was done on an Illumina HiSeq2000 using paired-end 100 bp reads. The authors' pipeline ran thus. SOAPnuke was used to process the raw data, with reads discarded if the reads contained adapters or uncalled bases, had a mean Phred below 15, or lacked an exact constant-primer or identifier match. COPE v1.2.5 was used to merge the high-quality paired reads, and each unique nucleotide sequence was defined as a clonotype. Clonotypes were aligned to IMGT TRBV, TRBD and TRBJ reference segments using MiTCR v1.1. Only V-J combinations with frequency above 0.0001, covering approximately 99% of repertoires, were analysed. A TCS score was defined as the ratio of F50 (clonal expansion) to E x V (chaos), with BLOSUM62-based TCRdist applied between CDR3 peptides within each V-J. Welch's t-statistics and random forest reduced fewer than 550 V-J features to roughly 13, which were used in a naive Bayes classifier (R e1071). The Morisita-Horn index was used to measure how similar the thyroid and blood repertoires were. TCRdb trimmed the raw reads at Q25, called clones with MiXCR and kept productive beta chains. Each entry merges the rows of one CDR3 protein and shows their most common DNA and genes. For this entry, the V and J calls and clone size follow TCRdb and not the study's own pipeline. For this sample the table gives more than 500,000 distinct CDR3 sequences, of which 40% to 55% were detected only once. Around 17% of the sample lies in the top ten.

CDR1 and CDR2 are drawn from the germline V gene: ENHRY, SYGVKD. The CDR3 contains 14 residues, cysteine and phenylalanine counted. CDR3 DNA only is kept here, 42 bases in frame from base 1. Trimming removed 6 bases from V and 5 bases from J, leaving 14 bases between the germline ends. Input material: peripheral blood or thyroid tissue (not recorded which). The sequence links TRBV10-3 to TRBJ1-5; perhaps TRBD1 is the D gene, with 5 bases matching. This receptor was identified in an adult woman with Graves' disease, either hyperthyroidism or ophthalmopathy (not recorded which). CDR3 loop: CAISAGRGDQPQHF. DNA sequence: TGTGCCATCAGCGCGGGCCGAGGGGATCAGCCCCAGCATTTT.